This passage covers 11 T cell receptor beta chains from one sample sequenced in a study of CD4+ T cells in melanoma. Clones were read by immunoSEQ multiplex PCR, and TCRdb kept only the in-frame ones, dropping some. The table has 11,000 to 15,000 clones, around 68% seen once; the top ten hold approximately 20%. Sequencing was carried out using cells from a culture (not recorded whether cultured in vitro). The receptors originated from a human donor with melanoma.

Turning to this clone: This sample also contains other DNA sequences that code for the same CDR3. The J gene is TRBJ2-2, the V gene TRBV7-2, with 12 bases fitting TRBD2. J was trimmed by 4 bases and V by 4 bases; bases with no gene match: 4. The CDR3 length is 16 residues. Germline CDR1 SGHTA, CDR2 FQGNSA. DNA of the CDR3: TGTGCCAGCAGCTCGGGACTAGCGGGCCCCACCGGGGAGCTGTTTTTT. This encodes CASSSGLAGPTGELFF.

V is TRBV5-1 and J is TRBJ1-2; D might be TRBD1 (5 bases). The V end lost 3 bases, the J end lost 4 bases, and 13 bases lay between the germline ends. The CDR3 consists of 14 residues. Germline V lookup: CDR1 SGHRS, CDR2 YFSETQ. Here the CDR3 reads CASSSQGTSYGYTF. DNA of the CDR3: TGCGCCAGCAGCTCCCAGGGTACGAGCTATGGCTACACCTTC.

The chain has TRBV4-1 and TRBJ2-3; D unclear. V shed 0 bases and J shed 0 bases, with 4 bases lying between them. Looked up from germline, CDR1 is MGHRA and CDR2 is YSYEKL. This CDR3 spans 14 amino acids. Written as DNA, the CDR3 is TGCGCCAGCAGCCAAGAGGGGAGCACAGATACGCAGTATTTT. This translates into CASSQEGSTDTQYF.

The chain links TRBV2 to TRBJ2-2; perhaps TRBD2 as D (5 bases). Per the germline V gene, CDR1 is SNHLY and CDR2 is FYNNEI. The CDR3 has 14 amino acids. V gave up 4 bases and J gave up 6 bases, with 12 bases separating them. This CDR3 reads CASSGEGRAGELFF. DNA for the CDR3: TGTGCCAGCAGTGGCGAGGGTAGGGCCGGGGAGCTGTTTTTT.

The genes are TRBV30 and TRBJ2-5; 8 nucleotides line up with TRBD2. The CDR3 extends over 16 amino acids. Germline V lookup: CDR1 GTSNPN, CDR2 SVGIG (reference sequence). Germline trimming cut 8 bases from V and 5 bases from J; bases unmatched to any gene: 19. The DNA for the CDR3 is TGTGCCCGGGCTCGGGCGGGGGGAATGAGCGGGGAGACCCAGTACTTC. This translates into CARARAGGMSGETQYF.

V and J are TRBV5-1 and TRBJ2-7; possibly TRBD1 for D (5 bases). The CDR3 extends over 15 amino acids. The V gene's germline CDR1 is SGHRS and CDR2 YFSETQ. Between the trimmed V and J ends, which lost 0 bases and 4 bases, there was a span of 14 bases. This CDR3 reads CASSLDPGSDYEQYF. CDR3 bases: TGCGCCAGCAGCTTGGATCCAGGGTCGGATTACGAGCAGTACTTC.

The chain employs TRBV11-2 and TRBJ1-1; the D is unclear. V was cut by 5 bases and J by 6 bases, with 16 bases left in between. The germline V gene encodes CDR1 SGHAT and CDR2 FQNNGV. CDR3 length equals 14 residues. The CDR3 loop reads CASSPVVGMAEAFF. DNA for the CDR3: TGTGCCAGCAGCCCCGTGGTGGGGATGGCTGAAGCTTTCTTT.

The V call is TRBV7-9, the J call TRBJ2-2; 9 positions agree with TRBD1. The CDR3 has 16 residues. Germline values: CDR1 SEHNR, CDR2 FQNEAQ (reference sequence). J gave up 4 bases and V 1 base, and 4 bases lay outside the gene matches. The DNA of the CDR3 is TGTGCCAGCAGCTTAGAGACAGGGGGGATCACCGGGGAGCTGTTTTTT. Protein sequence: CASSLETGGITGELFF.

V usage is TRBV7-9 and J usage is TRBJ1-3; D unresolved. CDR1 is SEHNR and CDR2 is FQNEAQ in the germline V gene (reference sequence). Trimming removed 3 bases at V and 0 bases at J, with 6 bases between. This CDR3 is 14 amino acids long. The CDR3 sequence is CASSFDNSGNTIYF. The CDR3 DNA reads TGTGCCAGCAGCTTCGACAACTCTGGAAACACCATATATTTT.

The gene calls are TRBV6-6 and TRBJ1-2; D may be TRBD1 (6 bases). The V end lost 6 bases, the J end lost 2 bases, and 16 bases lay between the germline ends. Germline V gives CDR1 MNHNY, CDR2 SVGAGI (reference sequence). The CDR3 loop spans 15 amino acids. In DNA form, the CDR3 reads TGTGCCAGCAGCCAGGAGGGGGGCAGAAACTATGGCTACACCTTC. This gives the protein CASSQEGGRNYGYTF.

The V and J genes are TRBV18 and TRBJ2-7, with D uncertain. The V and J ends lost 4 bases and 3 bases respectively, with 13 bases between them. CDR3 length equals 14 residues. Germline lookup yields CDR1 KGHSH and CDR2 LQKENI. The CDR3, as DNA: TGTGCCAGCTCACTCTCCACGTCCGACTACGAGCAGTACTTC. Amino acids: CASSLSTSDYEQYF.